A single sample is the source of the 3 T cell receptor beta chains below, sequenced in a study of T cell responses to AZD1222 COVID-19 vaccine. Generated by immunoSEQ multiplex PCR, the TCRdb table keeps only in-frame clones and is missing some. The table lists 95,000 to 110,000 clones, around 92% of them singletons. The source was peripheral blood, collected 28 days after the second AZD1222 dose. The receptors come from an adult who received the AZD1222 COVID-19 vaccine.

This clone was recorded only once. The V gene is TRBV19, the J gene TRBJ2-1; 8 bases match TRBD1. Germline lookup yields CDR1 LNHDA and CDR2 SQIVND (reference sequence). This CDR3 has 13 residues. V lost 3 bases, J lost 8 bases, and 3 bases stayed unmatched. The chain's CDR3 is CASSIQGADEQFF. CDR3 in DNA: TGTGCCAGTAGTATTCAGGGGGCTGATGAGCAGTTCTTC.

The V and J genes are TRBV3-1 (or the pseudogene TRBV3-2) and TRBJ1-6, with no clear D. Trimming pared 4 bases from V and 0 bases from J, leaving 7 bases between. Germline V gene lookup returns CDR1 LGHDT and CDR2 YNNKEL (reference sequence). This CDR3 has 15 amino acids. CDR3 region: CASSPTGSYNSPLHF. In DNA form, the CDR3 reads TGTGCCAGCAGCCCCACCGGCTCCTATAATTCACCCCTCCACTTT.

The V call is TRBV9, the J call TRBJ2-3; D is ambiguous. This CDR3 has 16 residues. The ends were cut back, 4 bases at V and 1 base at J, with 16 bases in the middle. Germline CDR1 and CDR2: SGDLS and YYNGEE. The CDR3 here is CASSQPFLSGTDTQYF. The CDR3 DNA sequence: TGTGCCAGCAGCCAGCCCTTTCTTTCCGGCACAGATACGCAGTATTTT.